This record covers a single T cell receptor beta chain. The antigen is unknown. Researchers used genomic DNA as the template to profile TCR beta VDJ and CDR3. TCRdb reprocessed the reads with MiXCR, giving one entry per CDR3 protein. The sample consists of over 150,000 distinct CDR3 sequences, approximately 48% of them appearing once. All sequencing subjects had displayed CD8+CD57+ cell expansion on flow cytometry. Severe acquired aplastic anemia was the diagnosis recorded for all patients. The blood sampling took place in patients who had so far received no therapy. This entry comes from a study of CD8+CD57+ T cells in acquired aplastic anemia. Study-level information: Across the sorted CD4+ and CD8+ cells, DNA amounts averaged roughly 3 ug.

Overall study results and limits: A significant difference in CD8+ Simpson's diversity between patients and controls was not found.

Germline V lookup: CDR1 SNHLY, CDR2 FYNNEI. The CDR3 is 15 amino acids. Trimming removed 7 bases from V and 0 bases from J; junction bases left unmatched: 4. This chain uses TRBV2 with TRBJ2-2; 8 nucleotides align to TRBD1. The clonotype originates from a human donor with aplastic anemia. The sequencing input was sorted CD4+, CD8+, or CD8+CD57+ T cells (not recorded which) from PBMCs. The CDR3 is CASTSGGTNTGELFF. In nucleotides, the CDR3 is TGTGCCAGCACCTCAGGGGGCACGAACACCGGGGAGCTGTTTTTT. Together with reference TRBV2 and TRBJ2-2, the CDR3 gives the full variable domain: EPEVTQTPSHQVTQMGQEVILRCVPISNHLYFYWYRQILGQKVEFLVSFYNNEISEKSEIFDDQFSVERPDGSNFTLKIRSTKLEDSAMYFCASTSGGTNTGELFFGEGSRLTVL.